A selection of T cell receptor beta chains follows, all from one sample in a study of cytomegalovirus exposure and HLA in healthy donors. Clones were sequenced by immunoSEQ multiplex PCR, and TCRdb holds only the in-frame ones, with some missing. This sample has 200,000 to 250,000 clones, with more than 60% found just once. Sequencing input: PBMCs. The receptors come from a man in his forties or fifties in good health and CMV-seronegative. Each CDR3 is given with its conserved first and last residue. The D gene is left open where the match is weak. The listing skips clone size in some rows; elsewhere it reads once, few, many or a size class.

d_gene	j_gene	v_gene	abundance	CDR3aa	CDR3nt
NA	TRBJ2-7	TRBV19	few	CASSVPSYEQYF	TGTGCCAGTTCGGTCCCCTCCTACGAGCAGTACTTC
TRBD1	TRBJ1-5	TRBV2	NA	CASSEQDRGYQPQHF	TGTGCCAGCAGTGAACAGGACAGGGGGTACCAGCCCCAGCATTTT
NA	TRBJ2-3	TRBV5-1	NA	CASSVRVTSDTQYF	TGCGCCAGCAGTGTTCGGGTAACCTCAGATACGCAGTATTTT
TRBD1	TRBJ1-4	TRBV19	NA	CASSGDSLNEKLFF	TGTGCCAGTAGTGGGGACAGTCTCAATGAAAAACTGTTTTTT
NA	TRBJ1-5	TRBV4-1	few	CASSQDVAALGHSNQPQHF	TGCGCCAGCAGCCAAGATGTAGCGGCCCTGGGCCATAGCAATCAGCCCCAGCATTTT
TRBD1	TRBJ2-3	TRBV19	NA	CASKGGPFSTDTQYF	TGTGCCAGTAAAGGGGGCCCTTTTAGCACAGATACGCAGTATTTT
TRBD2	TRBJ2-5	TRBV5-1	once	CASSLARGGETQYF	TGCGCCAGCAGCTTGGCACGGGGAGGGGAGACCCAGTACTTC
NA	TRBJ2-7	TRBV4-1	NA	CASSQEPAENYEQYF	TGCGCCAGCAGCCAAGAGCCAGCGGAGAACTACGAGCAGTACTTC
NA	TRBJ2-1	TRBV5-4	NA	CASSLGSGYNEQFF	TGTGCCAGCAGCTTAGGTTCGGGCTACAATGAGCAGTTCTTC
TRBD1	TRBJ2-4	TRBV27	NA	CASSPWTGGAGNIQSF	TGTGCCAGCAGTCCGTGGACAGGGGGCGCCGGAAACATTCAGTCCTTC
NA	TRBJ1-1	TRBV5-1	once	CASSFGGTLNTEAFF	TGCGCCAGCAGCTTTGGGGGGACCCTGAACACTGAAGCTTTCTTT
TRBD1	TRBJ1-1	TRBV9	few	CASSVDRGTEAFF	TGTGCCAGCAGCGTAGACAGGGGCACTGAAGCTTTCTTT
NA	TRBJ2-7	TRBV7-8	NA	CASSLEEYYEQYF	TGTGCCAGCAGCTTAGAGGAGTACTACGAGCAGTACTTC
NA	TRBJ2-7	TRBV5-6	once	CASSFSDNYEQYF	TGCGCCAGCAGCTTTAGTGACAACTACGAGCAGTACTTC
NA	TRBJ2-2	TRBV19	NA	CASSRGGAKNTGELFF	TGTGCCAGTAGTAGGGGCGGGGCAAAGAACACCGGGGAGCTGTTTTTT
NA	TRBJ2-7	TRBV4-1	once	CASSPGNYEQYF	TGCGCCAGCAGCCCCGGGAACTACGAGCAGTACTTC